The present T cell receptor (beta chain) was sequenced within a study of blood T cell repertoires in COVID-19. About the study: Collection of acute and convalescent COVID-19 samples took place in the United States, Italy and Spain. From T cells, B-cell-depleted T cells, or PBMCs came the material, which was cDNA or gDNA.

Original methodology: Nucleated cell counts were estimated from reference gene primer amplification. The method was immunoSEQ multiplex PCR; TCRdb's version includes in-frame clones alone and lacks a portion of them. The V and J calls and clone size were taken over from that table, and D and trimming were inferred from the DNA. The repertoire includes about 230,000 clones, roughly 85% of them detected once, and approximately 2.6% sits in the top ten. Material for sequencing was peripheral blood. The clonotype was recovered from a woman aged 70-85 years with active or convalescent COVID-19.

CDR3 nucleotides: TGTGCCAGCAGCCGCAGTCCAAGTGAAAAACTGTTTTTT. Translation: CASSRSPSEKLFF. The chain recombines TRBV11-2 with TRBJ1-4; D gene uncertain. This CDR3 is 13 amino acids long. Germline CDR1 is SGHAT and CDR2 is FQNNGV. With 5 bases removed from V and 7 bases from J, the gap between germline ends came to 11 bases.